The rows below give T cell receptor beta chains drawn from one sample of a study of T cells after yellow fever vaccination. Each CDR3 protein gets one entry after TCRdb re-called the 5' RACE reads with MiXCR. The sample lists 150,000 to 200,000 distinct CDR3 sequences, 7% to 10% occurring once. Sequencing used CD8+ T cells sorted from PBMCs, obtained 45 days after the yellow fever booster vaccination. These receptors all stem from a man aged 18 to 29 who received the YFV17D yellow fever vaccine. Both conserved end residues are part of each CDR3. D genes are given only for firm matches. The size of a clone is reported for some rows only, either as once, few or many, or as a class for expanded clones.

J gene: TRBJ2-3
V gene: TRBV12-3/TRBV12-4
clone size: few
D gene: TRBD1
CDR3 DNA: TGTGCCAGCAGTTCGACACCCGGGACAGAACCCACAGATACGCAGTATTTT
CDR3 protein: CASSSTPGTEPTDTQYF

J gene: TRBJ1-2
V gene: TRBV20-1
clone size: .
D gene: .
CDR3 DNA: TGCAGTGCTCCCGACTCTATGAACCTCTATGGCTACACCTTC
CDR3 protein: CSAPDSMNLYGYTF

J gene: TRBJ2-2
V gene: TRBV6-2/TRBV6-3
clone size: .
D gene: .
CDR3 DNA: TGTGCCAGCAGTCCTGGCACACGGACCGGGGAGCTGTTTTTT
CDR3 protein: CASSPGTRTGELFF

J gene: TRBJ1-2
V gene: TRBV27
clone size: few
D gene: .
CDR3 DNA: TGTGCCAGCGGGTTGAACTCAGGTTCCCGTGGCTACACCTTC
CDR3 protein: CASGLNSGSRGYTF

J gene: TRBJ2-4
V gene: TRBV6-6
clone size: few
D gene: .
CDR3 DNA: TGTGCCAGCACCCCTGGGGGGTGGGTTCAGTACTTC
CDR3 protein: CASTPGGWVQYF

J gene: TRBJ1-1
V gene: TRBV28
clone size: .
D gene: .
CDR3 DNA: TGTGCCAGCAGTCCCTGGGCAAACACTGAAGCTTTCTTT
CDR3 protein: CASSPWANTEAFF

J gene: TRBJ2-3
V gene: TRBV15
clone size: few
D gene: TRBD2
CDR3 DNA: TGTGCCACCAGCAGCTGGGGGGGGAGCACAGATACGCAGTATTTT
CDR3 protein: CATSSWGGSTDTQYF

J gene: TRBJ2-1
V gene: TRBV12-3/TRBV12-4
clone size: few
D gene: .
CDR3 DNA: TGTGCCAGCACCCCCCTCCGCTACGGCTACAATGAGCAGTTCTTC
CDR3 protein: CASTPLRYGYNEQFF

J gene: TRBJ2-1
V gene: TRBV29-1
clone size: .
D gene: .
CDR3 DNA: TGCAGCGTTGAAGATCCTAAGTTGGCCTCCTACAATGAGCAGTTCTTC
CDR3 protein: CSVEDPKLASYNEQFF

J gene: TRBJ2-1
V gene: TRBV20-1
clone size: .
D gene: TRBD2
CDR3 DNA: TGCAGTGCTATGAAGCGGGGGAGCTCCTACAATGAGCAGTTCTTC
CDR3 protein: CSAMKRGSSYNEQFF

J gene: TRBJ2-5
V gene: TRBV6-5
clone size: few
D gene: TRBD2
CDR3 DNA: TGTGCCAGCAGTTACGCGGGGGGACTTCACGAGACCCAGTACTTC
CDR3 protein: CASSYAGGLHETQYF

J gene: TRBJ2-5
V gene: TRBV27
clone size: .
D gene: .
CDR3 DNA: TGTGCCAGCAGAAGTAGGGGGCGGGGGAACCAAGAGACCCAGTACTTC
CDR3 protein: CASRSRGRGNQETQYF

J gene: TRBJ2-1
V gene: TRBV4-1
clone size: many
D gene: TRBD1
CDR3 DNA: TGCGCCAGCAGCCGAGATATAGACAGGGTGGATGAGCAGTTCTTC
CDR3 protein: CASSRDIDRVDEQFF

J gene: TRBJ1-5
V gene: TRBV29-1
clone size: .
D gene: TRBD1
CDR3 DNA: TGCAGCGCCGGGACAGGGGAGGTTGCTATCAATCAGCCCCAGCATTTT
CDR3 protein: CSAGTGEVAINQPQHF

J gene: TRBJ2-7
V gene: TRBV20-1
clone size: many
D gene: .
CDR3 DNA: TGCAGTGCTAGAGATGTTGTTGCGGCCCGGATCTACGAGCAGTACTTC
CDR3 protein: CSARDVVAARIYEQYF

J gene: TRBJ2-1
V gene: TRBV12-3/TRBV12-4
clone size: .
D gene: .
CDR3 DNA: TGTGCCAGCACTTGGGGTGGATCCTACAATGAGCAGTTCTTC
CDR3 protein: CASTWGGSYNEQFF

J gene: TRBJ2-2
V gene: TRBV18
clone size: .
D gene: .
CDR3 DNA: TGTGCCAGCTCACGAACAGGGTTCCCCGGGGAGCTGTTTTTT
CDR3 protein: CASSRTGFPGELFF

J gene: TRBJ1-1
V gene: TRBV9
clone size: few
D gene: .
CDR3 DNA: TGTGCCAGCAGCGTAGTGGGTGAGGGTGTGAACACTGAAGCTTTCTTT
CDR3 protein: CASSVVGEGVNTEAFF

J gene: TRBJ2-7
V gene: TRBV6-5
clone size: .
D gene: .
CDR3 DNA: TGTGCCAGCAGTTACTCGCTGGGGTCTTTCGAGCAGTACTTC
CDR3 protein: CASSYSLGSFEQYF

J gene: TRBJ1-1
V gene: TRBV28
clone size: few
D gene: .
CDR3 DNA: TGTGCCAGCAGTTTAAGCATGCTCGGGAACACTGAAGCTTTCTTT
CDR3 protein: CASSLSMLGNTEAFF

J gene: TRBJ1-5
V gene: TRBV19
clone size: .
D gene: .
CDR3 DNA: TGTGCCAGTAGGGGTTATAGCAATCAGCCCCAGCATTTT
CDR3 protein: CASRGYSNQPQHF

J gene: TRBJ1-2
V gene: TRBV6-2/TRBV6-3
clone size: .
D gene: TRBD1
CDR3 DNA: TGTGCCAGCAGTCGACCCAGTCGGGACAGAAATGGCTACACCTTC
CDR3 protein: CASSRPSRDRNGYTF

J gene: TRBJ2-1
V gene: TRBV18
clone size: few
D gene: .
CDR3 DNA: TGTGCCAGCTCACCACCGGGGACCTACAATGAGCAGTTCTTC
CDR3 protein: CASSPPGTYNEQFF

J gene: TRBJ2-7
V gene: TRBV20-1
clone size: .
D gene: .
CDR3 DNA: TGCAGTGCTAGGGGACCCAGCTCCTACGAGCAGTACTTC
CDR3 protein: CSARGPSSYEQYF

J gene: TRBJ2-5
V gene: TRBV5-1
clone size: few
D gene: .
CDR3 DNA: TGCGCCAGCAGGGAACAAGAGACCCAGTACTTC
CDR3 protein: CASREQETQYF

J gene: TRBJ2-4
V gene: TRBV11-2
clone size: .
D gene: .
CDR3 DNA: TGTGCCAGCAGCCCCCATTCCCGGGGTGGCAAAAACATTCAGTACTTC
CDR3 protein: CASSPHSRGGKNIQYF

J gene: TRBJ1-5
V gene: TRBV2
clone size: few
D gene: TRBD1
CDR3 DNA: TGTGCCAGCACCCCCGGGACAGGGTTCCGGCAGCCCCAGCATTTT
CDR3 protein: CASTPGTGFRQPQHF

J gene: TRBJ1-5
V gene: TRBV4-1
clone size: few
D gene: .
CDR3 DNA: TGCGCCAGCAGCCGAGAGCCAGGGGAGCATCAGCCCCAGCATTTT
CDR3 protein: CASSREPGEHQPQHF

J gene: TRBJ1-2
V gene: TRBV7-8
clone size: few
D gene: .
CDR3 DNA: TGTGCCAGCAGCTTGGGGGGCGCGACCTATGGCTACACCTTC
CDR3 protein: CASSLGGATYGYTF

J gene: TRBJ2-2
V gene: TRBV4-1
clone size: .
D gene: .
CDR3 DNA: TGCGCCAGCAGCCAGAGCCTACAGGGGAACACCGGGGAGCTGTTTTTT
CDR3 protein: CASSQSLQGNTGELFF

J gene: TRBJ2-5
V gene: TRBV21-1
clone size: many
D gene: .
CDR3 DNA: TGTGCCAGCAGCAAAGTTGGGCTAGCGGACCTGTACCAAGAGACCCAGTACTTC
CDR3 protein: CASSKVGLADLYQETQYF

J gene: TRBJ2-3
V gene: TRBV4-1
clone size: .
D gene: .
CDR3 DNA: TGCGCCAGCAGCCAAGAAGGGCCAGATACGCAGTATTTT
CDR3 protein: CASSQEGPDTQYF

J gene: TRBJ1-2
V gene: TRBV6-1
clone size: few
D gene: TRBD1
CDR3 DNA: TGTGCCAGCCGGGACAGGGGATACTATGGCTACACCTTC
CDR3 protein: CASRDRGYYGYTF

J gene: TRBJ2-5
V gene: TRBV28
clone size: .
D gene: .
CDR3 DNA: TGTGCCAGCAGTTTCTTGACAAACCAAGAGACCCAGTACTTC
CDR3 protein: CASSFLTNQETQYF

J gene: TRBJ2-3
V gene: TRBV9
clone size: .
D gene: TRBD2
CDR3 DNA: TGTGCCAGCAGCGGAGCAACTAGCGGGGGGCTCGCAGATACGCAGTATTTT
CDR3 protein: CASSGATSGGLADTQYF

J gene: TRBJ2-1
V gene: TRBV20-1
clone size: many
D gene: .
CDR3 DNA: TGCAGTGCTAGAACCCTCTCTAGCGCTGACTACAATGAGCAGTTCTTC
CDR3 protein: CSARTLSSADYNEQFF

J gene: TRBJ1-4
V gene: TRBV7-2
clone size: few
D gene: .
CDR3 DNA: TGTGCCAGCAGCTCCCTAAGAGGCCACGGGGGTGAAAAACTGTTTTTT
CDR3 protein: CASSSLRGHGGEKLFF

J gene: TRBJ2-7
V gene: TRBV10-3
clone size: few
D gene: .
CDR3 DNA: TGTGCCACCCATGAAGAGGGCTCCTACGAGCAGTACTTC
CDR3 protein: CATHEEGSYEQYF

J gene: TRBJ1-4
V gene: TRBV4-3
clone size: few
D gene: .
CDR3 DNA: TGCGCCAGCAGCCAAGCGGCGGCCTCAACTAATGAAAAACTGTTTTTT
CDR3 protein: CASSQAAASTNEKLFF

J gene: TRBJ2-7
V gene: TRBV7-8
clone size: few
D gene: .
CDR3 DNA: TGTGCCAGCAGCTGGAATTTAGAGCAGTACTTC
CDR3 protein: CASSWNLEQYF

J gene: TRBJ1-6
V gene: TRBV2
clone size: .
D gene: .
CDR3 DNA: TGTGCCAGCAGTGATCCCGACCGACTGGGGCTACACTCACCCCTCCACTTT
CDR3 protein: CASSDPDRLGLHSPLHF

J gene: TRBJ2-1
V gene: TRBV6-5
clone size: many
D gene: .
CDR3 DNA: TGTGCCAGCAGCCCCGGCGGCGGCAATGAGCAGTTCTTC
CDR3 protein: CASSPGGGNEQFF

J gene: TRBJ2-2
V gene: TRBV13
clone size: many
D gene: .
CDR3 DNA: TGTGCCAGCAGCTTACAGGGAGTCAGCGGGGAGCTGTTTTTT
CDR3 protein: CASSLQGVSGELFF

J gene: TRBJ2-7
V gene: TRBV14
clone size: .
D gene: .
CDR3 DNA: TGTGCCAGCAGCCCCCGGGACCAACTCTACGAGCAGTACTTC
CDR3 protein: CASSPRDQLYEQYF